A single sample is the source of the 28 T cell receptor beta chains below, sequenced in a study of OX40 agonist ivuxolimab in advanced cancers. The method was immunoSEQ multiplex PCR; TCRdb's version includes in-frame clones alone and lacks a portion of them. This table has over 45,000 clones, about 89% appearing once. Sequencing used CD4+ or CD8+ T cells sorted from blood, obtained in a trial of the OX40 agonist ivuxolimab. The source is an adult with an advanced solid tumor such as melanoma, head and neck, liver or kidney cancer.

This clone was recorded only once. The CDR3 region has the DNA TGTGCCAGCATGATAGACAGGTACACAGATACGCAGTATTTT. Translating gives CASMIDRYTDTQYF. The rearrangement uses TRBV28 and TRBJ2-3; D may be TRBD1 (6 bases). Trimming stripped 7 bases from V and 2 bases from J, with 13 bases between. CDR1 is MDHEN and CDR2 is SYDVKM in the germline V gene. The CDR3 consists of 14 residues.

The chain recombines TRBV5-1 with TRBJ2-1; the D gene is possibly TRBD2 (5 bases). Trimming removed 3 bases from V and 6 bases from J, with 16 bases in between. The CDR3 sequence is 15 residues long. The germline V gene encodes CDR1 SGHRS and CDR2 YFSETQ. The CDR3 sequence is CASSWSGFSGNEQFF. The CDR3 DNA sequence: TGCGCCAGCAGCTGGAGCGGATTTTCCGGCAATGAGCAGTTCTTC.

This clone was recorded only once. V is TRBV5-4 and J is TRBJ1-2; D call uncertain. V was shortened by 4 bases and J by 7 bases, with 5 bases between the two germline ends. The CDR3 runs to 10 residues. The germline V gene has CDR1 SGHNT and CDR2 YYREEE (reference sequence). In DNA, the CDR3 is TGTGCCAGCAGCAATCCTGGCTACACCTTC. It is translated as CASSNPGYTF. The full variable domain, in which reference TRBV5-4 and TRBJ1-2 provide the parts outside the CDR3, is ETGVTQSPTHLIKTRGQQVTLRCSSQSGHNTVSWYQQALGQGPQFIFQYYREEENGRGNFPPRFSGLQFPNYSSELNVNALELDDSALYLCASSNPGYTFGSGTRLTVV.

The CDR3 DNA is TGTGCCAGCAGCTTGGCCCTTGCTAGCTATGAGACCCAGTACTTC. Translation gives CASSLALASYETQYF. The gene calls are TRBV5-6 and TRBJ2-5; D may be TRBD2 (5 bases). With 0 bases removed from V and 5 bases from J, the gap between germline ends came to 14 bases. The germline V gene encodes CDR1 SGHDT and CDR2 YYEEEE. There are 15 residues in the CDR3.

The chain recombines TRBV15 with TRBJ2-1; TRBD1 aligns across 11 bases. Germline-derived CDR1 and CDR2 are LNHNV and YYDKDF (reference sequence). The CDR3 covers 16 residues. Trimming at V came to 5 bases and at J to 4 bases, leaving 7 bases not matched to a gene. CDR3 nucleotide sequence: TGTGCCACCAGCGGCCAGGGGACAGGGGGGTACAATGAGCAGTTCTTC. Translated, it gives CATSGQGTGGYNEQFF.

The V gene is TRBV19, the J gene TRBJ1-2, with 10 bases that match TRBD1. Germline loops: CDR1 LNHDA, CDR2 SQIVND (reference sequence). The V and J ends lost 5 bases and 6 bases, in that order; junction bases with no gene match: 15. CDR3 length: 17 residues. The CDR3 region is CASSPRGEPGQGHGYTF. The CDR3 bases are TGTGCCAGTAGTCCGAGGGGGGAACCGGGACAGGGGCATGGCTACACCTTC.

The V call is TRBV5-6, the J call TRBJ2-2; 11 bases agree with TRBD2. V dropped 0 bases and J dropped 7; count of bases not matched to a gene: 2. The length of the CDR3 is 15 residues. Germline CDR1 SGHDT, CDR2 YYEEEE. The CDR3 DNA sequence: TGTGCCAGCAGCTTGGTCCTAGCGGGGGGCGGGGAGCTGTTTTTT. It yields the protein CASSLVLAGGGELFF.

The rearrangement uses TRBV5-1 and TRBJ1-2; 7 bases agree with TRBD1. The junction had 4 bases not matched to a gene; V was cut back by 4 bases and J by 7 bases. CDR3 size: 12 residues. Per the germline V gene, CDR1 is SGHRS and CDR2 is YFSETQ. The DNA of the CDR3 is TGCGCCAGCAGCCTGACAGGGTCTGGCTACACCTTC. Residues: CASSLTGSGYTF.

The rearrangement links TRBV27 to TRBJ1-5, with a tentative D call TRBD1 (6 bases). The length of the CDR3 is 14 residues. V dropped 6 bases and J dropped 1 base, with 10 bases sitting between them. Germline CDR1 and CDR2: MNHEY and SMNVEV (reference sequence). The CDR3 DNA reads TGTGCCAGCAGGCCGGGACAAAGCAATCAGCCCCAGCATTTT. The encoded protein is CASRPGQSNQPQHF.

This chain uses TRBV6-5 with TRBJ1-4, with a possible D match to TRBD1 (6 bases). Trimming took off 4 bases at V and 7 bases at J, with 13 bases between the two ends. The germline V gene has CDR1 MNHEY and CDR2 SVGAGI. This CDR3 region has 14 residues. CDR3 coding DNA: TGTGCCAGCAGTTGGGGGAAGGGGGGTGAAAAACTGTTTTTT. It encodes CASSWGKGGEKLFF.

The chain recombines TRBV7-9 with TRBJ2-7, with a possible D match to TRBD2 (5 bases). The CDR3 contains 15 residues. Trimming stripped 1 base from V and 4 bases from J, with 14 bases between. Germline values: CDR1 SEHNR, CDR2 FQNEAQ (reference sequence). The CDR3 is CASSLGSGKWYEQYF. The CDR3 DNA reads as TGTGCCAGCAGCTTAGGATCGGGGAAGTGGTACGAGCAGTACTTC. Full variable domain (rest looked up from reference TRBV7-9 and TRBJ2-7): DTGVSQNPRHKITKRGQNVTFRCDPISEHNRLYWYRQTLGQGPEFLTYFQNEAQLEKSRLLSDRFSAERPKGSFSTLEIQRTEQGDSAMYLCASSLGSGKWYEQYFGPGTRLTVT.

The chain is built from TRBV28 and TRBJ2-5; 9 positions agree with TRBD2. V shed 4 bases and J 2 bases; nucleotides not matched to a gene: 5. Per germline, CDR1 MDHEN and CDR2 SYDVKM. This CDR3 is built from 15 residues. CDR3 sequence: CASSWLAGEQETQYF. In DNA form, the CDR3 reads TGTGCCAGCAGTTGGTTAGCGGGAGAACAAGAGACCCAGTACTTC.

This clone came up a few times. J is TRBJ2-7 and V is TRBV27, with unresolved D. V was pared by 2 bases and J by 6 bases, with 17 bases between. CDR3 length: 15 residues. CDR1 and CDR2 (germline): MNHEY, SMNVEV (reference sequence). CDR3 region: CASSLVATGRAEQYF. CDR3 DNA sequence: TGTGCCAGCAGTTTAGTAGCCACTGGTCGGGCCGAGCAGTACTTC.

The chain is built from TRBV27 and TRBJ2-1; 8 bases line up with TRBD2. The CDR3 covers 16 residues. Germline CDR1 and CDR2: MNHEY and SMNVEV (reference sequence). V shed 4 bases, J shed 4 bases, and the junction held 9 bases outside the gene matches. The CDR3 is CASSSEAGALYNEQFF. CDR3 nucleotides: TGTGCCAGCAGTTCGGAAGCGGGGGCTCTATACAATGAGCAGTTCTTC.

This chain joins TRBV5-8 and TRBJ2-7; D possibly corresponds to TRBD2 (5 bases). The V and J ends lost 3 bases and 1 base respectively, with 8 bases between them. The germline V gene has CDR1 SGHTS and CDR2 YDEGEE. The length of the CDR3 is 13 residues. CDR3 in DNA: TGTGCCAGCAGCTGGACTGGGTCCTACGAGCAGTACTTC. Protein product: CASSWTGSYEQYF.

The chain combines TRBV2 with TRBJ2-7; no firm D call. CDR1 and CDR2 from the germline V gene are SNHLY and FYNNEI. The V gene lost 5 bases and the J gene lost 0 bases, with 8 bases spanning the gap. The CDR3 consists of 13 residues. Here the CDR3 DNA reads TGTGCCAGCAGTCCGGGCTCCTCCTACGAGCAGTACTTC. It yields the protein CASSPGSSYEQYF. Variable domain in full (rest from reference TRBV2 and TRBJ2-7): EPEVTQTPSHQVTQMGQEVILRCVPISNHLYFYWYRQILGQKVEFLVSFYNNEISEKSEIFDDQFSVERPDGSNFTLKIRSTKLEDSAMYFCASSPGSSYEQYFGPGTRLTVT.

CDR3: CASSYSRQGAMVEQYF. For the CDR3, the DNA is TGTGCCAGCAGTTACTCACGACAGGGGGCGATGGTCGAGCAGTACTTC. The chain combines TRBV6-5 with TRBJ2-7, with 10 positions matching TRBD1. The CDR3 runs to 16 residues. CDR1 and CDR2 (germline): MNHEY, SVGAGI. V was pared by 0 bases and J by 6 bases, with 8 bases of the junction left unmatched.

V usage is TRBV27 and J usage is TRBJ2-1; 14 positions agree with TRBD2. Germline V CDR1 and CDR2: MNHEY, SMNVEV (reference sequence). The CDR3 has 15 residues. Trimming at V came to 4 bases and at J to 11 bases, leaving 7 bases not matched to a gene. The chain's CDR3 is CASSSGTSGRNKQFF. The CDR3 DNA reads as TGTGCCAGCAGTTCCGGGACTAGCGGGAGAAACAAGCAGTTCTTC.

The chain is built from TRBV27 and TRBJ2-7; TRBD2 might be the D (6 bases). Germline V gives CDR1 MNHEY, CDR2 SMNVEV (reference sequence). Trimming shortened V by 6 bases and J by 6 bases, and 21 bases separated the two germline ends. The CDR3 is made up of 15 amino acids. The CDR3 DNA is TGTGCCAGCAGCTATCAATGGGGGGAAGGCGGCGAGCAGTACTTC. This translates into CASSYQWGEGGEQYF.

The V and J genes are TRBV5-6 and TRBJ1-1, with 11 bases matching TRBD1. This CDR3 has 14 residues. The germline gives CDR1 SGHDT, CDR2 YYEEEE. The ends lost 3 bases at V and 5 bases at J; junction bases unmatched: 3. The CDR3 DNA sequence: TGTGCCAGCAGCTCCGGGACAGGGGGTACTGAAGCTTTCTTT. This gives the protein CASSSGTGGTEAFF. Using reference TRBV5-6 and TRBJ1-1 for the parts outside the CDR3, the full variable domain is DAGVTQSPTHLIKTRGQQVTLRCSPKSGHDTVSWYQQALGQGPQFIFQYYEEEERQRGNFPDRFSGHQFPNYSSELNVNALLLGDSALYLCASSSGTGGTEAFFGQGTRLTVV.

V usage is TRBV9 and J usage is TRBJ1-3; unclear D gene. Trimming cost V 1 base and J 6 bases, with 8 bases left between them. This CDR3 comprises 13 residues. CDR1 SGDLS and CDR2 YYNGEE come from the germline V gene. The DNA of the CDR3 is TGTGCCAGCAGCGTACCTCCGGAAAACACCATATATTTT. It translates to CASSVPPENTIYF.

The V call is TRBV27, the J call TRBJ1-1, with D possibly TRBD1 on 5 matching bases. Germline CDR1 MNHEY, CDR2 SMNVEV (reference sequence). V dropped 7 bases and J dropped 1 base, with 10 bases sitting between them. CDR3 length: 13 residues. In nucleotides, the CDR3 is TGTGCCAGCATTGCCGGGACGAACACTGAAGCTTTCTTT. Translation: CASIAGTNTEAFF.

The gene calls are TRBV5-1 and TRBJ2-6; 10 positions agree with TRBD1. V was pared by 4 bases and J by 2 bases, with 6 bases of the junction left unmatched. The CDR3 contains 17 residues. CDR1 and CDR2 from the germline V gene are SGHRS and YFSETQ. CDR3 in amino acids: CASSPRQGAAGANVLTF. In nucleotides, the CDR3 is TGCGCCAGCAGCCCTAGACAGGGGGCCGCTGGGGCCAACGTCCTGACTTTC.

This clone has only one observation. The gene calls are TRBV4-2 and TRBJ2-7; tentatively, D is TRBD1 or TRBD2 (5 bases each). The V end was cut by 3 bases, the J end by 1 base, with 13 bases between. This CDR3 is 15 amino acids long. CDR1 and CDR2 (germline): LGHNA, YNFKEQ. The CDR3 protein is CASSQGTGPSYEQYF. The CDR3 bases are TGTGCCAGCAGCCAGGGGACCGGACCTTCCTACGAGCAGTACTTC.

This chain connects TRBV19 to TRBJ1-1; D gene uncertain. The CDR3 loop spans 14 amino acids. V lost 5 bases and J lost 1, with 11 bases in between. Germline CDR1 and CDR2: LNHDA and SQIVND (reference sequence). The CDR3 loop reads CASSWSSGNTEAFF. CDR3 sequence (DNA): TGTGCCAGTAGTTGGAGCTCAGGGAACACTGAAGCTTTCTTT.

J is TRBJ2-1 and V is TRBV18; 9 nucleotides agree with TRBD2. The CDR3 consists of 14 residues. The V gene end was trimmed by 7 bases and the J gene end by 7 bases; junction bases not matched to a gene: 8. CDR1 is KGHSH, CDR2 LQKENI, per germline. CDR3 nucleotide sequence: TGTGCCAGCTGGGGACAGCGGGAGGCTAATGAGCAGTTCTTC. This codes for CASWGQREANEQFF.

This chain links TRBV5-4 with TRBJ2-7, with D tentatively TRBD1 (6 bases). Germline-derived CDR1 and CDR2 are SGHNT and YYREEE (reference sequence). The CDR3 is made up of 14 amino acids. Trimming pared 0 bases from V and 5 bases from J, leaving 12 bases between. CDR3 bases: TGTGCCAGCAGCTTGGTGGCAGGGGCCGACGAGCAGTACTTC. Residues: CASSLVAGADEQYF. Supplemented by reference TRBV5-4 and TRBJ2-7, the full variable domain reads ETGVTQSPTHLIKTRGQQVTLRCSSQSGHNTVSWYQQALGQGPQFIFQYYREEENGRGNFPPRFSGLQFPNYSSELNVNALELDDSALYLCASSLVAGADEQYFGPGTRLTVT.

This sequence joins TRBV4-1 and TRBJ1-2, with a weak D call TRBD1 (5 bases). The CDR3 is 16 amino acids. V lost 1 base and J 4 bases, leaving 16 bases between the germline ends. Germline CDR1 and CDR2: MGHRA and YSYEKL. The CDR3, as DNA: TGCGCCAGCAGCCAAGTTCCGGCGGGGGAGAGCTATGGCTACACCTTC. The encoded protein is CASSQVPAGESYGYTF.